The text below deals with one TCR beta chain. Method: immunoSEQ multiplex PCR; TCRdb's copy keeps in-frame clones and lacks some. The table has more than 200,000 clones, 70% to 90% seen once. The source of the sample is a study of blood T cell repertoires in COVID-19. Trimming took 0 bases from V and 2 from J, leaving 9 bases between them. In germline, CDR1 is SGHRS, CDR2 YFSETQ. The CDR3 sequence is 16 residues long. V is TRBV5-1 and J is TRBJ1-6; possibly TRBD1 for D (5 bases). Sequenced input: peripheral blood. This receptor was obtained from a woman at least 80 years old with acute or convalescent COVID-19. The CDR3 coding sequence is TGCGCCAGCAGCTTGGGGGGCGCAGCCTATAATTCACCCCTCCACTTT. Translated, it gives CASSLGGAAYNSPLHF.